The clone carrying this T cell receptor (beta chain) turned up a few times. Its antigen is unknown. This entry is derived from a study of T cell repertoires in cytomegalovirus infection. Background on the study: In public TCR beta signatures, there were indications of both CMV infection and matching HLA type. Broader study findings: CMV-specific HLA-C-restricted TCR beta clonotypes dominated the ex vivo response. Accumulated public TCR beta family frequency recognized individuals carrying CMV together with the relevant HLA.

The CDR3 loop spans 15 amino acids. Germline lookup yields CDR1 SGHVS and CDR2 FNYEAQ. V was pared by 5 bases and J by 3 bases, with 17 bases between. Using its own MiXCR run on the reads, TCRdb lists one record per CDR3 protein. This table holds nearly 700,000 distinct CDR3 sequences, around 35% found once. The starting material was cultured PBMCs, obtained from culture after CMV antigen stimulation. The sequence was obtained from a human donor in good health (CMV status not recorded). Some clones in this sample may be carry-over from other donors' samples. This chain connects TRBV7-6 to TRBJ2-7, with D perhaps assigned TRBD1 or TRBD2 (5 bases each). CDR3 loop: CASSIPGLGIYEQYF. The CDR3 nucleotides read TGTGCCAGCAGCATACCGGGGCTCGGGATCTACGAGCAGTACTTC.